These 32 T cell receptor beta chains came from one sample sequenced in a study of blood T cell repertoires in COVID-19. Generated by immunoSEQ multiplex PCR, the TCRdb table keeps only in-frame clones and is missing some. The table includes about 69,000 clones, approximately 79% detected once. Sequencing was done on a sample of peripheral blood. The receptors stem from a human donor in a cohort sampled during active COVID-19.

V usage is TRBV28 and J usage is TRBJ2-2; 9 nucleotides match TRBD1. CDR1 MDHEN and CDR2 SYDVKM come from the germline V gene. The junction had 6 bases not matched to a gene; V was cut back by 9 bases and J by 1 base. The CDR3 length is 15 residues. CDR3 protein: CASHNRGLNTGELFF. CDR3 coding DNA: TGTGCCAGTCACAACAGGGGGCTGAACACCGGGGAGCTGTTTTTT.

The chain uses TRBV2 and TRBJ2-1; 14 bases map to TRBD2. Trimming removed 6 bases from V and 6 bases from J; junction bases left unmatched: 4. Germline CDR1 is SNHLY and CDR2 is FYNNEI. The length of the CDR3 is 15 residues. The DNA for the CDR3 is TGTGCCAGCAGACCCGGGACTAGCGGGGGCAATGAGCAGTTCTTC. Translation gives CASRPGTSGGNEQFF.

The V gene is TRBV9, the J gene TRBJ2-1, with D unresolved. The V end was cut by 0 bases, the J end by 0 bases, with 10 bases between. Germline V gene sequence: CDR1 SGDLS, CDR2 YYNGEE. This CDR3 is built from 16 residues. This CDR3 is CASSVALPSSYNEQFF. CDR3 in DNA: TGTGCCAGCAGCGTAGCATTACCCAGCTCCTACAATGAGCAGTTCTTC.

The chain uses TRBV7-9 and TRBJ1-4; D gene unclear. The CDR3 runs 15 residues. The germline V gene has CDR1 SEHNR and CDR2 FQNEAQ (reference sequence). Trimming shortened V by 5 bases and J by 0 bases, and 10 bases separated the two germline ends. The CDR3 DNA reads as TGTGCCAGCAGCCGCTCACTCTCAACTAATGAAAAACTGTTTTTT. The encoded protein is CASSRSLSTNEKLFF. Using reference TRBV7-9 and TRBJ1-4 for the parts outside the CDR3, the full variable domain is DTGVSQNPRHKITKRGQNVTFRCDPISEHNRLYWYRQTLGQGPEFLTYFQNEAQLEKSRLLSDRFSAERPKGSFSTLEIQRTEQGDSAMYLCASSRSLSTNEKLFFGSGTQLSVL.

This clone was counted a few times. V and J are TRBV6-2 or TRBV6-3 and TRBJ2-3, with D perhaps TRBD2 (5 bases). The CDR3 consists of 17 residues. Germline-derived CDR1 and CDR2 are MNHEY and SVGEGT. Trimming took 5 bases from V and 0 from J, leaving 18 bases between them. The CDR3 reads CASSHLGLRVSTDTQYF. DNA for the CDR3: TGTGCCAGCAGTCACCTAGGGTTGAGGGTGAGCACAGATACGCAGTATTTT.

This clone was counted only a few times. The genes are TRBV3-1 (or the pseudogene TRBV3-2) and TRBJ2-1; a possible D gene is TRBD2 (6 bases). V was shortened by 1 base and J by 6 bases, with 10 bases between the two germline ends. This CDR3 has 14 amino acids. Germline loops: CDR1 LGHDT, CDR2 YNNKEL (reference sequence). For the CDR3, the DNA is TGTGCCAGCAGCCAAGTTTGGGGGGTCAATGAGCAGTTCTTC. This encodes CASSQVWGVNEQFF.

The rearrangement uses TRBV19 and TRBJ1-1; possible D gene TRBD1, 5 bases. The CDR3 length is 15 residues. Trimming left V 4 bases short and J 5 bases short, with 17 bases between. In germline, CDR1 is LNHDA, CDR2 SQIVND (reference sequence). DNA of the CDR3: TGTGCCAGTAGTACTCCCGCGACAGCGGGAACTGAAGCTTTCTTT. This translates into CASSTPATAGTEAFF. The whole variable domain, filled in from reference TRBV19 and TRBJ1-1, reads DGGITQSPKYLFRKEGQNVTLSCEQNLNHDAMYWYRQDPGQGLRLIYYSQIVNDFQKGDIAEGYSVSREKKESFPLTVTSAQKNPTAFYLCASSTPATAGTEAFFGQGTRLTVV.

This clone has more than one count but fewer than ten. The V gene is TRBV27, the J gene TRBJ2-7, with TRBD2 identical over 9 bases. There are 14 residues in the CDR3. The germline gives CDR1 MNHEY, CDR2 SMNVEV (reference sequence). The J segment lost 6 bases and the V segment lost 1 base, leaving 4 bases of the junction unmatched. In nucleotides, the CDR3 is TGTGCCAGCAGTTTATTGGCGGGAGGGTTCGAGCAGTACTTC. Its protein is CASSLLAGGFEQYF.

The count of this clone is one. The chain couples TRBV5-8 to TRBJ2-3; D ambiguous. Per the germline V gene, CDR1 is SGHTS and CDR2 is YDEGEE. The V gene lost 4 bases and the J gene lost 5 bases, with 2 bases spanning the gap. The CDR3 covers 10 residues. The CDR3 is CASSQDTQYF. The DNA for the CDR3 is TGTGCCAGCAGCCAAGATACGCAGTATTTT.

The V call is TRBV6-4, the J call TRBJ2-3; 16 bases align to TRBD2. This CDR3 is 19 amino acids long. Losses at the gene ends were 7 bases for V and 6 bases for J; bases not matched to a gene: 16. Germline V CDR1 and CDR2: MRHNA, SNTAGT. CDR3 sequence reads: CASTGTSGREARSTDTQYF. The CDR3 coding sequence is TGTGCCAGCACCGGGACTAGCGGGAGGGAAGCCCGCTCCACGGATACGCAGTATTTT.

This chain connects TRBV19 to TRBJ1-2; 8 bases agree with TRBD1. Trimming removed 9 bases from V and 2 bases from J; junction bases left unmatched: 14. The CDR3 length is 16 residues. Per germline, CDR1 LNHDA and CDR2 SQIVND (reference sequence). The CDR3 sequence: CASTTPQGARNYGYTF. The CDR3 coding sequence is TGTGCCAGCACCACGCCTCAGGGGGCGCGGAACTATGGCTACACCTTC.

The chain couples TRBV28 to TRBJ1-2; D unclear. Trimming cost V 5 bases and J 4 bases, with 8 bases left between them. Per the germline V gene, CDR1 is MDHEN and CDR2 is SYDVKM. This CDR3 has 12 amino acids. Here the CDR3 reads CASSGDTYGYTF. DNA of the CDR3: TGTGCCAGCAGTGGTGACACCTATGGCTACACCTTC.

This sequence joins TRBV19 and TRBJ2-3; 8 bases fit TRBD1. The CDR3 totals 15 residues. CDR1 is LNHDA and CDR2 is SQIVND in the germline V gene (reference sequence). V lost 5 bases to trimming and J lost 4 bases; unmatched junction nucleotides: 8. The CDR3 coding sequence is TGTGCCAGTAGTCGCCGGGACAGGAACCCAGATACGCAGTATTTT. It yields the protein CASSRRDRNPDTQYF.

V and J are TRBV24-1 and TRBJ2-1; 7 nucleotides line up with TRBD2. Trimming at V came to 1 base and at J to 2 bases, leaving 7 bases not matched to a gene. CDR1 and CDR2 from the germline V gene are KGHDR and SFDVKD. This CDR3 has 17 amino acids. Here the CDR3 reads CATSDFPGLGPYNEQFF. The CDR3 coding sequence is TGTGCCACCAGTGATTTCCCTGGACTAGGACCCTACAATGAGCAGTTCTTC.

The chain employs TRBV10-2 and TRBJ2-7, with D perhaps TRBD2 (6 bases). Trimming removed 6 bases at V and 3 bases at J, with 15 bases between. Germline CDR1 and CDR2: WSHSY and SAAADI. CDR3 length: 14 amino acids. The CDR3 region is CASSLTRVGYEQYF. The CDR3 nucleotides are TGCGCCAGCAGCCTGACTAGAGTCGGCTACGAGCAGTACTTC.

This rearrangement joins TRBV9 to TRBJ1-2, with TRBD1 matching over 9 bases. CDR3 size: 14 residues. Germline CDR1 SGDLS, CDR2 YYNGEE. With 4 bases clipped from V and 7 bases from J, the junction kept 8 bases outside the gene matches. The CDR3 reads CASSKPGTGTGYTF. The CDR3 nucleotides read TGTGCCAGCAGCAAACCCGGGACAGGGACTGGCTACACCTTC.

The chain joins TRBV27 to TRBJ2-3; 8 bases match TRBD2. The CDR3 contains 15 residues. The V gene end was trimmed by 4 bases and the J gene end by 1 base; junction bases not matched to a gene: 4. Germline lookup yields CDR1 MNHEY and CDR2 SMNVEV (reference sequence). The CDR3 nucleotides are TGTGCCAGCAGTTCCAGCGGGAGACGCACAGATACGCAGTATTTT. Translating gives CASSSSGRRTDTQYF.

The J gene is TRBJ1-2, the V gene TRBV6-1; no clear D. V was cut by 1 base and J by 4 bases, with 13 bases left in between. The germline gives CDR1 MNHNS, CDR2 SASEGT. This CDR3 spans 15 amino acids. In DNA, the CDR3 is TGTGCCAGCAGTGAAGGGAGATTTTTGGCCTATGGCTACACCTTC. It codes for CASSEGRFLAYGYTF.

Many counts were recorded for this clone. V usage is TRBV3-1 (or the pseudogene TRBV3-2) and J usage is TRBJ2-1; tentative D call: TRBD2 (6 bases). The germline CDR1 and CDR2 sequences are LGHDT and YNNKEL (reference sequence). The CDR3 is made up of 15 amino acids. Trimming stripped 1 base from V and 4 bases from J, with 11 bases between. The chain's CDR3 is CASSQVRDSYNEQFF. CDR3 in DNA: TGTGCCAGCAGCCAAGTACGGGACTCATACAATGAGCAGTTCTTC.

V and J are TRBV28 and TRBJ2-2, with D possibly being TRBD2 (6 bases). Trimming removed 3 bases at V and 0 bases at J, with 8 bases between. In germline, CDR1 is MDHEN, CDR2 SYDVKM. CDR3 length equals 15 residues. CDR3 DNA: TGTGCCAGCAGTTTCGGGAGCGCGAACACCGGGGAGCTGTTTTTT. Its protein is CASSFGSANTGELFF.

The chain is built from TRBV24-1 and TRBJ2-5; 8 bases line up with TRBD1. The CDR3 runs to 13 residues. CDR1 is KGHDR and CDR2 is SFDVKD in the germline V gene. Trimming took 7 bases from V and 2 from J; bases not matched to a gene: 2. CDR3 residues: CATRGTGQETQYF. In nucleotides, the CDR3 is TGTGCCACCAGGGGGACAGGTCAAGAGACCCAGTACTTC.

The rearrangement uses TRBV5-6 and TRBJ2-7; possible D gene TRBD2, 6 bases. Germline CDR1 and CDR2: SGHDT and YYEEEE. Trimming took off 4 bases at V and 2 bases at J, with 16 bases between the two ends. This CDR3 is 15 amino acids long. CDR3 bases: TGTGCCAGCAGCCACTCCGGGGGTGTAACCTACGAGCAGTACTTC. Its translation: CASSHSGGVTYEQYF.

V usage is TRBV18 and J usage is TRBJ2-5, with a possible D match to TRBD2 (6 bases). CDR3 length: 15 residues. CDR1 is KGHSH and CDR2 is LQKENI in the germline V gene. Trimming stripped 3 bases from V and 1 base from J, with 12 bases between. CDR3: CASSPNEGGQETQYF. DNA for the CDR3: TGTGCCAGCTCACCCAACGAGGGAGGCCAAGAGACCCAGTACTTC.

This clone was detected only a few times. The V gene is TRBV6-5, the J gene TRBJ2-7; possible D gene TRBD2, 7 bases. CDR1 and CDR2 (germline): MNHEY, SVGAGI. The CDR3 extends over 14 amino acids. The V gene lost 6 bases and the J gene lost 4 bases, with 16 bases spanning the gap. The CDR3 reads CASRITGGGYEQYF. CDR3 nucleotides: TGTGCCAGCAGGATCACGGGGGGCGGTTACGAGCAGTACTTC.

V gene TRBV12-3 or TRBV12-4 combines with J gene TRBJ2-7; D is undetermined. This CDR3 has 13 residues. V lost 4 bases and J lost 6, with 13 bases in between. The CDR3 is CASSSRAESEQYF. DNA of the CDR3: TGTGCCAGCAGTTCCCGCGCGGAATCCGAGCAGTACTTC.

This chain uses TRBV7-9 with TRBJ2-6; D not resolved. The CDR3 has 16 residues. V dropped 0 bases and J dropped 2 bases, with 8 bases sitting between them. Germline assignment: CDR1 SEHNR and CDR2 FQNEAQ (reference sequence). The CDR3 DNA follows: TGTGCCAGCAGCTTAGCTTCCCCCACTGGGGCCAACGTCCTGACTTTC. Protein: CASSLASPTGANVLTF.

The chain couples TRBV27 to TRBJ2-2, with a weak D call TRBD2 (6 bases). There are 12 residues in the CDR3. The germline gives CDR1 MNHEY, CDR2 SMNVEV (reference sequence). With 9 bases removed from V and 7 bases from J, the gap between germline ends came to 12 bases. CDR3 residues: CASYVRGGELFF. The CDR3 nucleotides read TGTGCCAGTTACGTGCGGGGCGGGGAGCTGTTTTTT.

The V gene is TRBV19, the J gene TRBJ2-5; TRBD2 aligns across 13 bases. V was pared by 5 bases and J by 2 bases, with 14 bases of the junction left unmatched. Germline V gives CDR1 LNHDA, CDR2 SQIVND (reference sequence). This CDR3 is 19 amino acids long. This CDR3 reads CASSRLGHRLAGGQETQYF. The CDR3 DNA follows: TGTGCCAGTAGTCGGTTAGGACACCGACTAGCGGGAGGTCAAGAGACCCAGTACTTC.

The chain is built from TRBV5-1 and TRBJ1-3; TRBD1 is a possible D gene (6 bases). There are 14 residues in the CDR3. Trimming cost V 9 bases and J 0 bases, with 13 bases left between them. Looked up from germline, CDR1 is SGHRS and CDR2 is YFSETQ. The CDR3 bases are TGCGCCACCTCGACAGGCCTCTCTGGAAACACCATATATTTT. This translates into CATSTGLSGNTIYF.

The CDR3 region is CASSLDWQGREQFF. In nucleotides, the CDR3 is TGTGCCAGCAGCTTGGATTGGCAGGGTCGGGAGCAGTTCTTC. The V call is TRBV5-4, the J call TRBJ2-1; maybe TRBD1 (5 bases). Per germline, CDR1 SGHNT and CDR2 YYREEE (reference sequence). There are 14 residues in the CDR3. V was pared by 0 bases and J by 10 bases, with 14 bases between.

This chain uses TRBV6-9 with TRBJ2-7; no definite D call. V lost 7 bases and J 3 bases, leaving 10 bases between the germline ends. Germline-derived CDR1 and CDR2 are MNHGY and SVAAGI. CDR3 length: 12 residues. The DNA of the CDR3 is TGTGCCAGCAAACTCCCCTTCTACGAGCAGTACTTC. This translates into CASKLPFYEQYF.

The V gene is TRBV6-6, the J gene TRBJ2-5, with a weak D call TRBD1 (5 bases). Trimming cost V 0 bases and J 6 bases, with 14 bases left between them. CDR3 length equals 15 residues. Germline V gene sequence: CDR1 MNHNY, CDR2 SVGAGI (reference sequence). The DNA of the CDR3 is TGTGCCAGCAGTTACTCTGGCTTGGGGCTGCAGACCCAGTACTTC. This codes for CASSYSGLGLQTQYF.